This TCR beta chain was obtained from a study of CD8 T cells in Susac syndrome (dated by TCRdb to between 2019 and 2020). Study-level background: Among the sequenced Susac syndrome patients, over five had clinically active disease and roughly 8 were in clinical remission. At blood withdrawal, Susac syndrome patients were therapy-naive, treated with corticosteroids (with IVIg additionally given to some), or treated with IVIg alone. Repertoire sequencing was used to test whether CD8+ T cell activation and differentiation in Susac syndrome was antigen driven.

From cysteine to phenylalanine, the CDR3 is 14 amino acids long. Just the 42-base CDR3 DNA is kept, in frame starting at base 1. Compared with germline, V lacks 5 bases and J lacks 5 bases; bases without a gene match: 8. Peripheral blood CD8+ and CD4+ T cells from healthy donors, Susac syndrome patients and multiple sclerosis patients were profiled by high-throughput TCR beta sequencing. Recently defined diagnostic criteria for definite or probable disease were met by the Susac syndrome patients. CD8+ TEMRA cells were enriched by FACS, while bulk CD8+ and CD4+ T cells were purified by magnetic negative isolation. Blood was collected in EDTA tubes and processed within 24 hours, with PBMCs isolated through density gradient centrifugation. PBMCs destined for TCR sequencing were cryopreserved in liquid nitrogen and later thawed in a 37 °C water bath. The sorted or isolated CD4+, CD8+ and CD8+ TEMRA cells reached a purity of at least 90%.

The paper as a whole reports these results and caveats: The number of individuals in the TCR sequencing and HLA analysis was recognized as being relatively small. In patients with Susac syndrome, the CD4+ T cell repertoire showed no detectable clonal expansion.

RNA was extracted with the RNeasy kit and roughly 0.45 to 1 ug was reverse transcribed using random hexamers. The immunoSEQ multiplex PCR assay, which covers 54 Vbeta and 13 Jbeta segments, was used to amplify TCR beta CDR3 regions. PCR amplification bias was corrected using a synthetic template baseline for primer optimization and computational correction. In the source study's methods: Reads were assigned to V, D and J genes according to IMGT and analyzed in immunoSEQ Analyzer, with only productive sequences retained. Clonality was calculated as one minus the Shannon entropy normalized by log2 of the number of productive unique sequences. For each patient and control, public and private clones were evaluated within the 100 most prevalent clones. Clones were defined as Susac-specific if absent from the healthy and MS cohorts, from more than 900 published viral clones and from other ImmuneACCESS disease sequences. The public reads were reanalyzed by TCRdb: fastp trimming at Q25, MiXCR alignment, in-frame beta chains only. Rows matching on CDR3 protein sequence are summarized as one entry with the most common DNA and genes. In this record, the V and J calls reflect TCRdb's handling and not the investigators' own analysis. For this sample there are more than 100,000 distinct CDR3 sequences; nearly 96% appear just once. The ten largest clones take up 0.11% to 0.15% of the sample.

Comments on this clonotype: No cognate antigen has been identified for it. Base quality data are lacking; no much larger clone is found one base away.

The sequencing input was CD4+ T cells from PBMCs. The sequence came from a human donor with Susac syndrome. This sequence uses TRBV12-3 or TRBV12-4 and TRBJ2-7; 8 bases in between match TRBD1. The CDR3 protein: CASSRRQGYNEQYF. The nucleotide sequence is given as TGTGCCAGCAGTAGGCGACAGGGGTATAACGAGCAGTACTTC.